The present entry profiles one T cell receptor (beta chain) with its context. This entry is derived from a study of T cell changes during pregnancy in multiple sclerosis. The repertoire was sequenced with immunoSEQ multiplex PCR; TCRdb's copy has only in-frame clones and lacks some. The table includes about 72,000 clones, 75% to 95% detected once. V lost 5 bases and J lost 3; bases outside the gene matches: 4. This CDR3 spans 14 amino acids. Germline V gene lookup returns CDR1 SGHTA and CDR2 FQGNSA. The V and J genes are TRBV7-2 and TRBJ1-5; 7 nucleotides agree with TRBD1. Sample: peripheral blood, taken in the third trimester of pregnancy. This receptor was obtained from a female donor in good health, enrolled as a control in a pregnancy study. The CDR3 here is CASSRTGPNQPQHF. CDR3 DNA sequence: TGTGCCAGCAGCCGGACAGGACCCAATCAGCCCCAGCATTTT.